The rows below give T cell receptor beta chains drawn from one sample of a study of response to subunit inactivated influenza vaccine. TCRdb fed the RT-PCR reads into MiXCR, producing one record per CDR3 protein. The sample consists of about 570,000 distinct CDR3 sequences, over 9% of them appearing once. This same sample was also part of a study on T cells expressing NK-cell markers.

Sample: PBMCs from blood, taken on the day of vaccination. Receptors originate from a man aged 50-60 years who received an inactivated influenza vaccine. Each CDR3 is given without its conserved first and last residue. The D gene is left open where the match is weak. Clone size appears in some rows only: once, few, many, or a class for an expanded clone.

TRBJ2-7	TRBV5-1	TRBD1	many	ASSPGQGSYEQY
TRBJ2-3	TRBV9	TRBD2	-	ASSGPSGGYTDTQY
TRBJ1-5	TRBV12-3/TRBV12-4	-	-	ASSSTSFNQPQH
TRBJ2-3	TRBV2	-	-	ASTRGAGPVTDTQY
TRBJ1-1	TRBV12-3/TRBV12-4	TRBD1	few	ASGMTGSAF
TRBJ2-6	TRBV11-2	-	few	ASSSLLALMSTGANVLT
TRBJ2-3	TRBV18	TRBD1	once	ASSARQGGTATQY
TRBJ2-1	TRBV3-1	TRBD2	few	ASSHRGLAGWSSYNEQF
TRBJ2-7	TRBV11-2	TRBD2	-	ASSFQGGGYEQY
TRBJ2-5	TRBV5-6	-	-	ASSGVGYQETQY
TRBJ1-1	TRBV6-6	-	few	ASAERESAEAF
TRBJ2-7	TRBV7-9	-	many	ASSLVDYEQY
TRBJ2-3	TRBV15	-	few	ATSRVTSDTQY
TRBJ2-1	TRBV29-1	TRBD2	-	SVEARRLAGGNEQF
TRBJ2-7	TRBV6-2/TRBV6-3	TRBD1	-	ASSQLRDRLYEQY
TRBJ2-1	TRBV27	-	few	ASSITGPYNEQF
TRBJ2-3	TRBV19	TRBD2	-	ASKGRDGTSGSRRTDTQY
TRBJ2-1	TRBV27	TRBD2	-	ASAPSTSGAYNEQF
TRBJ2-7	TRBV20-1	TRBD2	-	SATTSGRSPYEQY
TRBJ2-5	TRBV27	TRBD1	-	ASSSLPIGQGKTQY
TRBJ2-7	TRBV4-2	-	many	ASSQDKAYEQY
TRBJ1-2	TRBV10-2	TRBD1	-	AVEDRNYGYT
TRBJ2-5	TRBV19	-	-	ASSSRQGGEAQY
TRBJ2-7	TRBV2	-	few	ASSTTGLSYEQY
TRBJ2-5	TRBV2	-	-	ASHIGGVGQETQY
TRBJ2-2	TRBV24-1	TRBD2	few	ATRWAGANTGELF
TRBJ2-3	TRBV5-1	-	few	ASTLQGPPDTQY
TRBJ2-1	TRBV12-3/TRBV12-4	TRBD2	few	ASIAGGRYNEQF
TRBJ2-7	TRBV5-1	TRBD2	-	ASSWTSGSEQY
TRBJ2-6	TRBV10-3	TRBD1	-	AISEPAPGQGTGANVLT
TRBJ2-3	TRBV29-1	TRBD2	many	SVGTSGVSDTQY
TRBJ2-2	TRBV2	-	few	ASSVWGAGDTGELF
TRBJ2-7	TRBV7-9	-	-	ASSFPSDFEQY
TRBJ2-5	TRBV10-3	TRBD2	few	AIRGGTGETQY
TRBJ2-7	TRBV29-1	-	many	SVEDSQSRGQQY
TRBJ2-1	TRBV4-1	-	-	ASSQALDNEQF
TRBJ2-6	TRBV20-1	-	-	SARSDRANVLT
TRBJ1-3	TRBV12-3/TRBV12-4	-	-	ASRAGQTGNTIY
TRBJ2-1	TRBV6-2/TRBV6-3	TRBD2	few	ASTSVGLAFQGWPNEQF
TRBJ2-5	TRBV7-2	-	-	ASSLAGPRHQETQY
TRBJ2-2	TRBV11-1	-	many	ASKPDKYNTGELF
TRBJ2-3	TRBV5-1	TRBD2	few	ASSLVAGTRTDTQY
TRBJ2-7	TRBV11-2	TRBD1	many	ASSLTGAYEQY
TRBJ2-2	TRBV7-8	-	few	ASSSGLYTTGELF
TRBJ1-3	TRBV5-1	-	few	ASSILGSGNTIY
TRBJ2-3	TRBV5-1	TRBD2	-	ASSPSGRGDTQY